This T cell receptor (beta chain) was profiled in a study of T cell responses to AZD1222 COVID-19 vaccine. A remark on this clone: Its antigen is not known.

Libraries were prepared by immunoSEQ multiplex PCR; TCRdb keeps only in-frame clonotypes and omits some of them. The sample lists 120,000 to 150,000 clones; about 92% were seen once. The CDR3 spans 15 residues. J was trimmed by 2 bases and V by 5 bases; bases with no gene match: 7. The V gene's germline CDR1 is LNHDA and CDR2 SQIVND (reference sequence). Study-wide points: Only a handful of AZD1222 recipients were seropositive at baseline. Researchers report vaccine-associated CD4 TCRs spanning spike, with dominance at 160-218 and 743-854. Spike-specific TCR breadth and depth were elevated following two AZD1222 doses. Donors skewed white British and female; clonal diversity was possibly underestimated.

This sequence was found in an adult in good health. The starting material was peripheral blood, obtained on day 0 of AZD1222 vaccination. The chain joins TRBV19 to TRBJ1-1, with 8 bases matching TRBD1. The CDR3 loop is CASSPRGQVNTEAFF. The CDR3 DNA reads TGTGCCAGTAGTCCACGGGGACAGGTTAACACTGAAGCTTTCTTT.